This T cell receptor beta chain comes out of a study of blood T cell repertoires in COVID-19. On the study more broadly: Material from acute and convalescent COVID-19 was sourced from the United States, Italy and Spain. From T cells, B-cell-depleted T cells, or PBMCs came the material, which was cDNA or gDNA.

Germline CDR1 and CDR2: MGHDK and SYGVNS. V was shortened by 5 bases and J by 2 bases, with 13 bases between the two germline ends. This CDR3 is 14 amino acids long. Under the authors' procedure: For nucleated cells, counts were estimated from reference gene primer amplification. Data came from immunoSEQ multiplex PCR; TCRdb stores just in-frame clones and leaves some out. V, J and clone size were drawn from that table, and D and trimming were deduced from the DNA. This table has some 390,000 clones, around 87% appearing once. Seattle patients were enrolled during active infection and followed longitudinally.

The sample consisted of peripheral blood. The TCR sequence derives from a woman aged 55-69 years with COVID-19, enrolled during active disease. This chain joins TRBV25-1 and TRBJ2-7; TRBD2 might be the D (6 bases). For the CDR3, the DNA is TGTGCCAGCAGTTGGAGGGGCCGGCCCTACGAGCAGTACTTC. It is translated as CASSWRGRPYEQYF.